This paragraph covers one T cell receptor beta chain sequence. Its antigen is not identified. PBMC-derived CD4+ and CD8+ T cells were sorted. These data originate in a study of CD8+ T cells in alopecia areata. Study-wide results and limits: Sharing of TCR sequences between patients (possibly for HLA-related reasons) was less clear than in mice. When scalp samples are sequenced, resident alphabeta T cells of normal skin are also captured.

Sequencing relied on a cDNA template that was reverse transcribed from extracted RNA. Sequenced by immunoSEQ multiplex PCR; TCRdb stores in-frame clones only, minus some. Here the sample spans 140,000 to 150,000 clones, roughly 64% being singletons. This TCR derives from a human donor with alopecia areata. The source was CD4+ T cells sorted from blood, collected at week 0.

The CDR3 here is CASRQGTYNSPLHF. The CDR3 DNA reads TGTGCCAGCCGACAGGGAACCTATAATTCACCCCTCCACTTT. The gene calls are TRBV6-5 and TRBJ1-6, with TRBD1 identical over 7 bases. There are 14 residues in the CDR3. V lost 8 bases, J lost 2 bases, and 3 bases stayed unmatched. The V gene's germline CDR1 is MNHEY and CDR2 SVGAGI.